This T cell receptor beta chain was sequenced for a study of T cell clonotyping in hematopoietic cell transplantation. Study-level information: Pretransplant recipient samples were taken after cytoreduction. Overall study results and limits: Recipient TCR diversity dropped after transplant; expanded clonotypes rose from day 30 to 180. At the given depth, recipient repertoires were over 97% de novo clonotypes.

Sample time point: recipient sample about 28 days before transplant, after cytoreduction. Recipients were bled about 28 days pretransplant and at posttransplant days 30, 100, 180. Worth noting for this clone: The antigen is unknown.

CDR1 and CDR2 (germline): SGHDN, FVKESK. Deletions cut 4 bases from V and 8 bases from J, with 12 bases between. This CDR3 has 13 amino acids. The protocol was immunoSEQ multiplex PCR, while the TCRdb copy is restricted to in-frame clones and leaves out a portion. The sample carries about 76,000 clones, roughly 95% recorded once. The genes are TRBV14 and TRBJ1-5, with D possibly matching TRBD1 (5 bases). This clonotype was obtained from a woman aged 45-65 years with acute myeloid leukemia. Some clones in this sample may be carry-over from other donors' samples. This material consisted of peripheral blood mononuclear cells, taken before stem cell transplant. CDR3 region: CASSLGGNKPQHF. The CDR3 DNA follows: TGTGCCAGCAGCCTCGGGGGAAACAAGCCCCAGCATTTT.